This T cell receptor (beta chain) was recovered during a study of blood T cells in healthy people across ages. General study points: Without sorted subsets, naive and antigen-experienced compartments could not be conclusively compared. Compared with aged donors, long-lived donors showed fewer expanded clones, suggesting selection. Strong correlation was found linking TCR beta diversity to naive T cell percentage.

Notes on this clonotype: Its target is not known.

The CDR3 loop spans 12 amino acids. CDR1 and CDR2 from the germline V gene are MNHEY and SVGAGI. Russia was home to the donors, healthy Caucasian individuals aged roughly 6 to 90. Combining a sample-barcoded 5' primer with a J-beta primer mix, a second PCR ran for about 7 to 11 cycles. In TCRdb, the 5' RACE reads were re-called with MiXCR into one record per CDR3 protein. The sample lists 910,000 or so distinct CDR3 sequences, roughly 47% occurring once. The TCR sequence derives from a woman aged 60-75 years in good health. The sequenced sample was blood. This chain links TRBV6-5 with TRBJ2-7; D might be TRBD1 (6 bases). This CDR3 is CGTQDRSYEQYF. The CDR3 bases are TGTGGAACGCAGGACAGATCCTACGAGCAGTACTTC.